This entry features one TCR beta chain sequence. This specimen comes from a study of T cell responses to AZD1222 COVID-19 vaccine. TCRdb's table, derived via immunoSEQ multiplex PCR, lists solely in-frame clones and lacks some. Of 80,000 to 100,000 clones in the sample, nearly 90% were seen once. The CDR3 loop spans 16 amino acids. Trimming removed 2 bases at V and 2 bases at J, with 14 bases between. The germline V gene encodes CDR1 MNHEY and CDR2 SMNVEV (reference sequence). The clonotype originates from an adult in good health. The gene calls are TRBV27 and TRBJ2-3; D is perhaps TRBD1 (6 bases). The starting material was peripheral blood, obtained on day 0 of AZD1222 vaccination. CDR3 sequence reads: CASSLGQGRFTDTQYF. For the CDR3, the DNA is TGTGCCAGCAGTTTAGGCCAGGGGCGCTTCACAGATACGCAGTATTTT.